The rows below give T cell receptor beta chains drawn from one sample of a study of shared clonotypes between healthy human individuals. Data came from immunoSEQ multiplex PCR; TCRdb stores just in-frame clones and leaves some out. Counted here are a few hundred thousand clones, around two thirds occurring once; the ten biggest clones make up approximately 10%. The sample consisted of memory CD4+ T cells sorted from blood. Every receptor here comes from a man aged 25-45 years in good health. CDR3s include the opening cysteine and the closing phenylalanine or tryptophan. Fields, in order: CDR3 DNA, CDR3 protein, J gene, clone size, V gene, D gene. A D gene is named only where the DNA matches it firmly. Size is omitted from some rows. Given values are once, few, many or a class for expanded clones.

CDR3nt: TGTGCCAGCACCGCGGGGACTAGCGGGATTCCATCATCCTACGAGCAGTACTTC; CDR3aa: CASTAGTSGIPSSYEQYF; j_gene: TRBJ2-7; abundance: few; v_gene: TRBV28; d_gene: TRBD2
CDR3nt: TGTGCCAGCTCCCCCCCAAAGGCCGGGGGAGCCTACGAGCAGTACTTC; CDR3aa: CASSPPKAGGAYEQYF; j_gene: TRBJ2-7; abundance: -; v_gene: TRBV18; d_gene: -
CDR3nt: TGTGCCAGCAGTCGGGACAGGGTGAACGAGCAGTACTTC; CDR3aa: CASSRDRVNEQYF; j_gene: TRBJ2-7; abundance: once; v_gene: TRBV2; d_gene: TRBD1
CDR3nt: TGTGCCAGCAGCGTAGGTTGGGACAGGGCCCACGAGCAGTACTTC; CDR3aa: CASSVGWDRAHEQYF; j_gene: TRBJ2-7; abundance: -; v_gene: TRBV9; d_gene: TRBD1
CDR3nt: TGTGCCAGCAGCTTGGCCGGCGGGGAGACCCAGTACTTC; CDR3aa: CASSLAGGETQYF; j_gene: TRBJ2-5; abundance: -; v_gene: TRBV5-6; d_gene: -
CDR3nt: TGTGCCAGCAGCTTAACAGGACCGAACACTGAAGCTTTCTTT; CDR3aa: CASSLTGPNTEAFF; j_gene: TRBJ1-1; abundance: -; v_gene: TRBV7-9; d_gene: -
CDR3nt: TGCAGCGTTGGGGGCCTTAATCAGCCCCAGCATTTT; CDR3aa: CSVGGLNQPQHF; j_gene: TRBJ1-5; abundance: -; v_gene: TRBV29-1; d_gene: -
CDR3nt: TGCGCCAGCAGCTTGTTGGGACAGGGAAACGGCTACACCTTC; CDR3aa: CASSLLGQGNGYTF; j_gene: TRBJ1-2; abundance: -; v_gene: TRBV5-1; d_gene: TRBD1
CDR3nt: TGCGCCAGCAGCTTGTTCGGGGACCAAGAGACCCAGTACTTC; CDR3aa: CASSLFGDQETQYF; j_gene: TRBJ2-5; abundance: -; v_gene: TRBV5-1; d_gene: -
CDR3nt: TGTGCCAGCTCACCGACAGTGGACTACGAGCAGTACTTC; CDR3aa: CASSPTVDYEQYF; j_gene: TRBJ2-7; abundance: -; v_gene: TRBV18; d_gene: -
CDR3nt: TGTGCCAGTAGTATAACTAGCGGGGAGGATGAGCAGTTCTTC; CDR3aa: CASSITSGEDEQFF; j_gene: TRBJ2-1; abundance: -; v_gene: TRBV2; d_gene: TRBD2
CDR3nt: TGTGCCAGCTCACCGGTAGCGGGATCACGGAGCTCTGGGGCCAACGTCCTGACTTTC; CDR3aa: CASSPVAGSRSSGANVLTF; j_gene: TRBJ2-6; abundance: -; v_gene: TRBV18; d_gene: TRBD2
CDR3nt: TGTGCCAGCAGCTTAGGCCAGCGGGGTTACAATGAGCAGTTCTTC; CDR3aa: CASSLGQRGYNEQFF; j_gene: TRBJ2-1; abundance: -; v_gene: TRBV13; d_gene: TRBD2
CDR3nt: TGTGCCAGTTCGATAGACGGTGTCTCTGGAAACACCATATATTTT; CDR3aa: CASSIDGVSGNTIYF; j_gene: TRBJ1-3; abundance: -; v_gene: TRBV19; d_gene: -
CDR3nt: TGTGCCAGTAGTATATCGGACTACACTGAAGCTTTCTTT; CDR3aa: CASSISDYTEAFF; j_gene: TRBJ1-1; abundance: few; v_gene: TRBV19; d_gene: -
CDR3nt: TGTGCCATCAGTGAGTCAAGTAACAGCCATTATGGCTACACCTTC; CDR3aa: CAISESSNSHYGYTF; j_gene: TRBJ1-2; abundance: -; v_gene: TRBV10-3; d_gene: -
CDR3nt: TGCGCCAGCAGCACCCTGACCCGGGAGACCTCTGGAAACACCATATATTTT; CDR3aa: CASSTLTRETSGNTIYF; j_gene: TRBJ1-3; abundance: few; v_gene: TRBV5-1; d_gene: -
CDR3nt: TGTGCCAGCAGCTCCGGACAGGGGAAGGCTGGAAACACCATATATTTT; CDR3aa: CASSSGQGKAGNTIYF; j_gene: TRBJ1-3; abundance: -; v_gene: TRBV7-8; d_gene: TRBD1
CDR3nt: TGTGCCATCAGTCATGACAGGGTTGACACCGGGGAGCTGTTTTTT; CDR3aa: CAISHDRVDTGELFF; j_gene: TRBJ2-2; abundance: once; v_gene: TRBV10-3; d_gene: TRBD1
CDR3nt: TGTGCCAGCAGCTTAGGCGGGAGAGGTGGAGAGACCCAGTACTTC; CDR3aa: CASSLGGRGGETQYF; j_gene: TRBJ2-5; abundance: few; v_gene: TRBV11-3; d_gene: TRBD2
CDR3nt: TGTGCCATCAGTGTAGACCTGGGAAGCAATCAGCCCCAGCATTTT; CDR3aa: CAISVDLGSNQPQHF; j_gene: TRBJ1-5; abundance: -; v_gene: TRBV10-3; d_gene: -
CDR3nt: TGTGCCAGCAGCTTCAGTGGGGCAGGGGGCGCTTACGAGCAGTACTTC; CDR3aa: CASSFSGAGGAYEQYF; j_gene: TRBJ2-7; abundance: -; v_gene: TRBV7-8; d_gene: TRBD1
CDR3nt: TGTGCCAGCAGTCGAGTAAGACAGCCGACTTACACCGGGGAGCTGTTTTTT; CDR3aa: CASSRVRQPTYTGELFF; j_gene: TRBJ2-2; abundance: -; v_gene: TRBV2; d_gene: -
CDR3nt: TGTGCCAGCAGCTTAAGTCAGGGGAGCTACAATGAGCAGTTCTTC; CDR3aa: CASSLSQGSYNEQFF; j_gene: TRBJ2-1; abundance: -; v_gene: TRBV7-3; d_gene: -
CDR3nt: TGTGCCAGCAGCTTGATTTCTAGGATCGGTCACAATGAGCAGTTCTTC; CDR3aa: CASSLISRIGHNEQFF; j_gene: TRBJ2-1; abundance: -; v_gene: TRBV5-6; d_gene: -
CDR3nt: TGTGCCAGCAGTCTGGACAGTCAAGAGACCCAGTACTTC; CDR3aa: CASSLDSQETQYF; j_gene: TRBJ2-5; abundance: -; v_gene: TRBV2; d_gene: -
CDR3nt: TGTGCCAGCAGCTTAGATGCGGGAAACGTCTACGAGCAGTACTTC; CDR3aa: CASSLDAGNVYEQYF; j_gene: TRBJ2-7; abundance: -; v_gene: TRBV7-2; d_gene: -
CDR3nt: TGTGCCAGCAGCCTTAGACTTCACACAGATACGCAGTATTTT; CDR3aa: CASSLRLHTDTQYF; j_gene: TRBJ2-3; abundance: few; v_gene: TRBV7-6; d_gene: -
CDR3nt: TGTGCCAGCACGAGGACTAGCGGCAATGAGCAGTTCTTC; CDR3aa: CASTRTSGNEQFF; j_gene: TRBJ2-1; abundance: -; v_gene: TRBV2; d_gene: TRBD2
CDR3nt: TGTGCCACCAGCCTACACCTGGGGGGAAACTACGAGCAGTACTTC; CDR3aa: CATSLHLGGNYEQYF; j_gene: TRBJ2-7; abundance: -; v_gene: TRBV15; d_gene: -
CDR3nt: TGTGCCAGCAGCTTATTTGGCCGGGATCAGCCCCAGCATTTT; CDR3aa: CASSLFGRDQPQHF; j_gene: TRBJ1-5; abundance: -; v_gene: TRBV7-2; d_gene: -
CDR3nt: TGCGCCAGCAGCTTGGCCGGACTAGCGGGAGTCGAGCAGTACTTC; CDR3aa: CASSLAGLAGVEQYF; j_gene: TRBJ2-7; abundance: -; v_gene: TRBV5-1; d_gene: TRBD2
CDR3nt: TGTGCCAGCAGTTCGGACTTCACAGATACGCAGTATTTT; CDR3aa: CASSSDFTDTQYF; j_gene: TRBJ2-3; abundance: -; v_gene: TRBV7-3; d_gene: -
CDR3nt: TGTGCCACCAGCAACGGATACGAGCAGTACTTC; CDR3aa: CATSNGYEQYF; j_gene: TRBJ2-7; abundance: -; v_gene: TRBV15; d_gene: -
CDR3nt: TGCGCCAGCAGCTTGGATCTTGACACAGATACGCAGTATTTT; CDR3aa: CASSLDLDTDTQYF; j_gene: TRBJ2-3; abundance: -; v_gene: TRBV5-1; d_gene: -
CDR3nt: TGTGCCAGCAGCTTTGGGGCGAGCTCCTACGAGCAGTACTTC; CDR3aa: CASSFGASSYEQYF; j_gene: TRBJ2-7; abundance: -; v_gene: TRBV7-9; d_gene: -
CDR3nt: TGCAGCGTTGCCCTTACAGGGAATGAGCAGTTCTTC; CDR3aa: CSVALTGNEQFF; j_gene: TRBJ2-1; abundance: -; v_gene: TRBV29-1; d_gene: -
CDR3nt: TGTGCCAGCAGTTACTCGAGGGTCTACAATGAGCAGTTCTTC; CDR3aa: CASSYSRVYNEQFF; j_gene: TRBJ2-1; abundance: -; v_gene: TRBV6-6; d_gene: -
CDR3nt: TGTGCCAGCAGGAGGATGAGCTCCTACAATGAGCAGTTCTTC; CDR3aa: CASRRMSSYNEQFF; j_gene: TRBJ2-1; abundance: -; v_gene: TRBV6-6; d_gene: -
CDR3nt: TGCGCCAGCAGCCAAGACGGGAGGAACACTGAAGCTTTCTTT; CDR3aa: CASSQDGRNTEAFF; j_gene: TRBJ1-1; abundance: -; v_gene: TRBV4-3; d_gene: -
CDR3nt: TGTGCCAGCAGCCAAGATGAGAGGGGGGGCGCCCATGGCTACACCTTC; CDR3aa: CASSQDERGGAHGYTF; j_gene: TRBJ1-2; abundance: -; v_gene: TRBV4-2; d_gene: -
CDR3nt: TGTGCCAGCAGCTTAATGCTGCAGCCCCAGCATTTT; CDR3aa: CASSLMLQPQHF; j_gene: TRBJ1-5; abundance: -; v_gene: TRBV7-1; d_gene: -
CDR3nt: TGTGCCAGCGGGGGGCGCGATGAGCAGTTCTTC; CDR3aa: CASGGRDEQFF; j_gene: TRBJ2-1; abundance: -; v_gene: TRBV25-1; d_gene: -
CDR3nt: TGTGCCAGCAGCGTTACGGTGGCGGGAGGGGCGAATGAGCAGTTCTTC; CDR3aa: CASSVTVAGGANEQFF; j_gene: TRBJ2-1; abundance: -; v_gene: TRBV11-2; d_gene: TRBD2
CDR3nt: TGTGCCAGCAGTTTATTGGGCCCTAACAATGAGCAGTTCTTC; CDR3aa: CASSLLGPNNEQFF; j_gene: TRBJ2-1; abundance: -; v_gene: TRBV6-5; d_gene: -
CDR3nt: TGCGCCAGCACCCCCGAGGGGACCGGGGGGGAGACCCAGTACTTC; CDR3aa: CASTPEGTGGETQYF; j_gene: TRBJ2-5; abundance: many; v_gene: TRBV5-1; d_gene: TRBD2